This passage covers 26 T cell receptor beta chains from one sample sequenced in a study of healthy donors' naive CD4 and CD8 T cells. Starting from around 500 ng of total RNA, TCR libraries were made with linear amplification. TCRdb passed the reads through MiXCR, listing each CDR3 protein once. The data contain about 180,000 distinct CDR3 sequences, 65% to 75% of them singletons. The source material was naive CD4+ and CD8+ T cells sorted from blood, pooled from several donors. The origin of the receptors is a pool of human donors in good health; the sample pools cells from several healthy donors.

CDR3 nucleotides: TGTGCCAGCACCCAATCGAGCGAGGAGACCCAGTACTTC. It specifies CASTQSSEETQYF. The chain uses TRBV5-4 and TRBJ2-5, with no clear D. Trimming removed 6 bases from V and 5 bases from J, with 14 bases in between. Germline assignment: CDR1 SGHNT and CDR2 YYREEE (reference sequence). CDR3 size: 13 residues.

The rearrangement joins TRBV27 to TRBJ1-1; D possibly corresponds to TRBD1 (5 bases). CDR3 length: 15 amino acids. The germline V gene encodes CDR1 MNHEY and CDR2 SMNVEV (reference sequence). V was clipped by 7 bases and J by 7 bases, with 22 bases between them. The CDR3 nucleotides are TGTGCCAGCAAACGGCAGGGTCAAACCGTTATTGAAGCTTTCTTT. Its protein product is CASKRQGQTVIEAFF.

The V and J genes are TRBV5-1 and TRBJ2-5; perhaps D is TRBD1 or TRBD2 (5 bases each). CDR3 length: 17 residues. V was clipped by 2 bases and J by 2 bases, with 19 bases between them. CDR1 and CDR2 (germline): SGHRS, YFSETQ. CDR3 residues: CASSFWDTGTAQETQYF. The CDR3 region has the DNA TGCGCCAGCAGCTTTTGGGATACCGGGACGGCACAAGAGACCCAGTACTTC.

The chain is built from TRBV19 and TRBJ2-1, with 10 bases aligning to TRBD2. CDR1 is LNHDA, CDR2 SQIVND, per germline (reference sequence). CDR3 length: 16 residues. V lost 6 bases to trimming and J lost 1 base; unmatched junction nucleotides: 6. CDR3 sequence (DNA): TGTGCCAGTAGAGGGACTAGCGCAGTATCCTACAATGAGCAGTTCTTC. It yields the protein CASRGTSAVSYNEQFF.

The V gene is TRBV4-2, the J gene TRBJ2-1, with TRBD2 matching 9 bases. Germline CDR1 is LGHNA and CDR2 is YNFKEQ. V lost 1 base to trimming and J lost 4 bases; unmatched junction nucleotides: 2. The CDR3 runs 15 residues. CDR3 DNA sequence: TGTGCCAGCAGCCAAGCAACTAGCGGGTACAATGAGCAGTTCTTC. Its protein is CASSQATSGYNEQFF.

The genes are TRBV6-6 and TRBJ2-5; D perhaps matches TRBD2 (6 bases). Germline V gene data show CDR1 as MNHNY and CDR2 as SVGAGI (reference sequence). The V and J ends lost 1 base and 5 bases respectively, with 17 bases between them. The CDR3 contains 16 residues. Here the CDR3 DNA reads TGTGCCAGCAGTTACTACTCGACTAGTCCCCCGGAGACCCAGTACTTC. This sequence encodes CASSYYSTSPPETQYF.

The chain couples TRBV6-5 to TRBJ1-1; D is perhaps TRBD1 (6 bases). V shed 4 bases and J shed 5 bases, with 11 bases lying between them. CDR1 is MNHEY, CDR2 SVGAGI, per germline. The CDR3 is 13 amino acids. CDR3 DNA sequence: TGTGCCAGCAGTTTGGGACACCTTACTGAAGCTTTCTTT. Its translation is CASSLGHLTEAFF.

This clonotype was seen just once. This rearrangement joins TRBV20-1 to TRBJ2-5; no clear D. Germline V gene data show CDR1 as DFQATT and CDR2 as SNEGSKA (reference sequence). The V end was cut by 3 bases, the J end by 5 bases, with 13 bases between. This CDR3 is built from 13 residues. CDR3 in DNA: TGCAGTGCTAGGCACCAAGCCCCTGAGACCCAGTACTTC. Translating it yields CSARHQAPETQYF.

V gene TRBV6-5 combines with J gene TRBJ1-1; D is uncertain. V was trimmed by 2 bases and J by 2 bases, leaving 9 bases between them. Per the germline V gene, CDR1 is MNHEY and CDR2 is SVGAGI. The CDR3 runs 14 residues. The CDR3 bases are TGTGCCAGCAGTTACGTCACGGTAAACACTGAAGCTTTCTTT. It codes for CASSYVTVNTEAFF.

The genes are TRBV28 and TRBJ1-3; D gene uncertain. The germline gives CDR1 MDHEN, CDR2 SYDVKM. The CDR3 sequence is 15 residues long. Between the trimmed V and J ends, which lost 7 bases and 0 bases, there was a span of 13 bases. This CDR3 reads CASKSGLHSGNTIYF. The CDR3, as DNA: TGTGCCAGCAAGTCAGGCCTACACTCTGGAAACACCATATATTTT.

This rearrangement joins TRBV5-4 to TRBJ2-1, with D possibly matching TRBD1 (5 bases). Looked up from germline, CDR1 is SGHNT and CDR2 is YYREEE (reference sequence). The CDR3 runs 15 residues. The V and J ends lost 4 bases and 3 bases respectively, with 14 bases between them. This chain's CDR3 is CASSLNSDSYNEQFF. CDR3 nucleotide sequence: TGTGCCAGCAGCCTCAACTCCGACAGCTACAATGAGCAGTTCTTC.

V and J are TRBV29-1 and TRBJ2-3; D gene unclear. V lost 2 bases and J lost 1, with 10 bases in between. Germline assignment: CDR1 SQVTM and CDR2 ANQGSEA. CDR3 length: 14 amino acids. The CDR3 nucleotides read TGCAGCGTTGAACATATCCAGCGCACAGATACGCAGTATTTT. Translating it yields CSVEHIQRTDTQYF.

The chain has TRBV29-1 and TRBJ2-1, with TRBD2 matching over 9 bases. The germline gives CDR1 SQVTM, CDR2 ANQGSEA. There are 14 residues in the CDR3. V lost 7 bases, J lost 8 bases, and 12 bases stayed unmatched. For the CDR3, the DNA is TGCAGCGGCGCGGGGGGGCAGTTTCTCGATGAGCAGTTCTTC. It is translated as CSGAGGQFLDEQFF.

This clonotype was observed a handful of times. V gene TRBV6-5 combines with J gene TRBJ1-5; D call uncertain. Trimming pared 8 bases from V and 6 bases from J, leaving 14 bases between. Germline V CDR1 and CDR2: MNHEY, SVGAGI. The CDR3 runs to 13 residues. CDR3 sequence reads: CASGREEGQPQHF. The CDR3 bases are TGTGCCAGCGGCCGTGAGGAGGGTCAGCCCCAGCATTTT.

The V call is TRBV4-2, the J call TRBJ2-7; 9 bases are a match to TRBD2. There are 17 residues in the CDR3. The V and J ends lost 0 bases and 1 base, in that order; junction bases with no gene match: 7. CDR1 and CDR2 (germline): LGHNA, YNFKEQ. Written as DNA, the CDR3 is TGTGCCAGCAGCCAAGAAAGCACTAGCGGGTCGTCCTACGAGCAGTACTTC. It translates to CASSQESTSGSSYEQYF.

The table lists this clonotype with a count of one. The chain has TRBV12-3 or TRBV12-4 and TRBJ2-1; the D is unclear. This CDR3 spans 12 amino acids. The CDR3 DNA follows: TGTGCTAGTGGTCCCTCCCAAAATGAGCAGTTCTTC. It is translated as CASGPSQNEQFF.

The chain employs TRBV5-4 and TRBJ2-1, with 7 bases lining up with TRBD2. This CDR3 spans 16 amino acids. Germline V gene lookup returns CDR1 SGHNT and CDR2 YYREEE (reference sequence). V was pared by 1 base and J by 0 bases, with 4 bases of the junction left unmatched. The CDR3 loop is CASSLPSGRSYNEQFF. The CDR3 DNA sequence: TGTGCCAGCAGCTTGCCTAGCGGACGCTCCTACAATGAGCAGTTCTTC.

The rearrangement joins TRBV19 to TRBJ1-5; a weak D match, TRBD1 (5 bases). Trimming removed 3 bases at V and 4 bases at J, with 10 bases between. The length of the CDR3 is 14 residues. CDR1 LNHDA and CDR2 SQIVND come from the germline V gene (reference sequence). The CDR3 nucleotides read TGTGCCAGTAGTATTATGAGGGGTAATCAGCCCCAGCATTTT. This encodes CASSIMRGNQPQHF.

The genes are TRBV27 and TRBJ2-7; possible D gene TRBD2, 6 bases. The germline CDR1 and CDR2 sequences are MNHEY and SMNVEV (reference sequence). Trimming took off 6 bases at V and 3 bases at J, with 18 bases between the two ends. The length of the CDR3 is 15 residues. The CDR3 nucleotides are TGTGCCAGCAGCTGGCTTGGAGCGGGTTACTACGAGCAGTACTTC. This gives the protein CASSWLGAGYYEQYF.

V and J are TRBV6-5 and TRBJ2-2; D is uncertain. Trimming cost V 4 bases and J 2 bases, with 11 bases left between them. Per germline, CDR1 MNHEY and CDR2 SVGAGI. The length of the CDR3 is 15 residues. CDR3 protein: CASSSPNVNTGELFF. CDR3 DNA: TGTGCCAGCAGTTCGCCAAATGTAAACACCGGGGAGCTGTTTTTT.

This chain connects TRBV5-6 to TRBJ1-1; no clear D gene. This CDR3 comprises 14 residues. The V end lost 0 bases, the J end lost 3 bases, and 9 bases lay between the germline ends. CDR1 and CDR2 (germline): SGHDT, YYEEEE. The CDR3 DNA follows: TGTGCCAGCAGCTTGGTGCGGTCGGACACTGAAGCTTTCTTT. This sequence encodes CASSLVRSDTEAFF.

The chain has TRBV19 and TRBJ2-1; D gene uncertain. Looked up from germline, CDR1 is LNHDA and CDR2 is SQIVND (reference sequence). Trimming pared 3 bases from V and 0 bases from J, leaving 12 bases between. The CDR3 extends over 16 amino acids. CDR3 nucleotide sequence: TGTGCCAGTAGTATTGGTAGCAGGAGCTCCTACAATGAGCAGTTCTTC. Protein: CASSIGSRSSYNEQFF.

The chain couples TRBV2 to TRBJ2-7; 8 positions agree with TRBD2. The CDR3 contains 12 residues. Germline V gives CDR1 SNHLY, CDR2 FYNNEI. J was trimmed by 2 bases and V by 8 bases; bases with no gene match: 2. The CDR3 is CASAGRAYEQYF. CDR3 bases: TGTGCCAGCGCCGGGAGGGCCTACGAGCAGTACTTC.

This chain connects TRBV6-2 or TRBV6-3 to TRBJ2-7, with 7 bases identical to TRBD2. Per germline, CDR1 MNHEY and CDR2 SVGEGT. The junction had 5 bases not matched to a gene; V was cut back by 11 bases and J by 4 bases. The CDR3 runs to 11 residues. The CDR3 nucleotides read TGTGCCGGCGGGAGTCCTTACGAGCAGTACTTC. Amino acids: CAGGSPYEQYF.

This chain uses TRBV6-5 with TRBJ2-1; 10 nucleotides agree with TRBD1. CDR1 is MNHEY, CDR2 SVGAGI, per germline. The ends lost 5 bases at V and 5 bases at J; junction bases unmatched: 9. This CDR3 region has 16 residues. Here the CDR3 DNA reads TGTGCCAGCAGTGAAGCCGGGACAGGGGTTAACAATGAGCAGTTCTTC. Its translation is CASSEAGTGVNNEQFF.

J is TRBJ2-7 and V is TRBV5-6; maybe TRBD1 (6 bases). This CDR3 spans 14 amino acids. The V and J ends lost 4 bases and 2 bases respectively, with 13 bases between them. Germline V lookup: CDR1 SGHDT, CDR2 YYEEEE. The CDR3 sequence: CASSLTGTTYEQYF. As DNA, the CDR3 is TGTGCCAGCAGCCTGACCGGGACAACCTACGAGCAGTACTTC.